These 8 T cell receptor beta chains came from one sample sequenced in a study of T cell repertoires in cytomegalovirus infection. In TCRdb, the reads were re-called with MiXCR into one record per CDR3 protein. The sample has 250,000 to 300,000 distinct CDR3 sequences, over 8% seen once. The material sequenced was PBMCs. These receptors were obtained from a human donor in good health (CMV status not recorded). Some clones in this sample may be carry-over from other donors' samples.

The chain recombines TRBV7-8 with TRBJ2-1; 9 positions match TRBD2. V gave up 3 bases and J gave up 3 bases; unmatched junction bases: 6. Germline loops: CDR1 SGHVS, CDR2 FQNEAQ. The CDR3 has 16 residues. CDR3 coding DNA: TGTGCCAGCAGCTTCTTGACTAGCGGAGTCTACAATGAGCAGTTCTTC. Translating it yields CASSFLTSGVYNEQFF. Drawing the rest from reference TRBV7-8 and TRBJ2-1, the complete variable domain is GAGVSQSPRYKVAKRGQDVALRCDPISGHVSLFWYQQALGQGPEFLTYFQNEAQLDKSGLPSDRFFAERPEGSVSTLKIQRTQQEDSAVYLCASSFLTSGVYNEQFFGPGTRLTVL.

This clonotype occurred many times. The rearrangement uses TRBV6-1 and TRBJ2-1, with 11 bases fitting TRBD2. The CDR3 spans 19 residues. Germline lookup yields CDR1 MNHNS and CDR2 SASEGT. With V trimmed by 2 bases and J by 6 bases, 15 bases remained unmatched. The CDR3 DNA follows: TGTGCCAGCAGTGAACTGGTCGGTAGCGGGGGGGCCAGGGCCAATGAGCAGTTCTTC. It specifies CASSELVGSGGARANEQFF.

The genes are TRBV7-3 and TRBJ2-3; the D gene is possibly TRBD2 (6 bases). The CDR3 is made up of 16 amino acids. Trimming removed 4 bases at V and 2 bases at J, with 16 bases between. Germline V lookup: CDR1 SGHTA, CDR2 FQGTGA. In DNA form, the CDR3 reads TGTGCCAGCAGCTCCCAGGGACTCGAACTCACAGATACGCAGTATTTT. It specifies CASSSQGLELTDTQYF. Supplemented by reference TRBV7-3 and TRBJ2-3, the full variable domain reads GAGVSQTPSNKVTEKGKYVELRCDPISGHTALYWYRQSLGQGPEFLIYFQGTGAADDSGLPNDRFFAVRPEGSVSTLKIQRTERGDSAVYLCASSSQGLELTDTQYFGPGTRLTVL.

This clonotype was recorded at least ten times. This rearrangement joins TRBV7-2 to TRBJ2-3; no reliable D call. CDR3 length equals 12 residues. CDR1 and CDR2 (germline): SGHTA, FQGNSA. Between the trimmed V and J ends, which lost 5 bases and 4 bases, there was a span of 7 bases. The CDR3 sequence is CASSLVADTQYF. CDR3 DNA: TGTGCCAGCAGCCTTGTGGCAGATACGCAGTATTTT.

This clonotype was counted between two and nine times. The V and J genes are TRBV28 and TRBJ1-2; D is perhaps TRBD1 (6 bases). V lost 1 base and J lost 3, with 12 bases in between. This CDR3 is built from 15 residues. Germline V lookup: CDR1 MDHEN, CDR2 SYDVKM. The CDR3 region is CASSLLTGRYYGYTF. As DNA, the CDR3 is TGTGCCAGCAGTTTATTAACAGGGAGGTACTATGGCTACACCTTC.

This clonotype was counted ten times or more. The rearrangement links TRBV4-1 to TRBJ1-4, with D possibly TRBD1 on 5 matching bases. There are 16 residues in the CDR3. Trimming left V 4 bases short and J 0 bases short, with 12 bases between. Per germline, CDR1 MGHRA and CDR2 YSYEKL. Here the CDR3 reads CASSPHRFATNEKLFF. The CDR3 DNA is TGCGCCAGCAGCCCGCACAGGTTTGCAACTAATGAAAAACTGTTTTTT.

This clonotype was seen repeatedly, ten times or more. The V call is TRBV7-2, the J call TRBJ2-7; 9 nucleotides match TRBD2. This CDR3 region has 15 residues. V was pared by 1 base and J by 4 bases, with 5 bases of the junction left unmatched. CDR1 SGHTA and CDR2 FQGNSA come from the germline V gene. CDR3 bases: TGTGCCAGCAGCTTAGGTAGCGGGAGTAAGTACGAGCAGTACTTC. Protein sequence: CASSLGSGSKYEQYF.

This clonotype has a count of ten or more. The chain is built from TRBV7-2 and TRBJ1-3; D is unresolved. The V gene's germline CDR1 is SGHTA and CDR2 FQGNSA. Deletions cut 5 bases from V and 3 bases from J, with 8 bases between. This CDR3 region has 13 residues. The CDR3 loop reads CASSPMDGNTIYF. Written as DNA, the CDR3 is TGTGCCAGCAGCCCAATGGATGGAAACACCATATATTTT.